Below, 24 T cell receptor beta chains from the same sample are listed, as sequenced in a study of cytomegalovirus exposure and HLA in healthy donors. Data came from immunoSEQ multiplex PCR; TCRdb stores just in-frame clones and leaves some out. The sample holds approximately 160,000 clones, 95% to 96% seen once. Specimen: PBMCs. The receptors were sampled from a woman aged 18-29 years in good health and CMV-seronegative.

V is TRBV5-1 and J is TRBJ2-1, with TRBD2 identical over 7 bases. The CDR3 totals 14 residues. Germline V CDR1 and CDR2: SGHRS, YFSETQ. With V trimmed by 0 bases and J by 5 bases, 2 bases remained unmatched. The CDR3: CASSLALADNEQFF. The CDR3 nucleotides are TGCGCCAGCAGCTTGGCTCTAGCGGACAATGAGCAGTTCTTC.

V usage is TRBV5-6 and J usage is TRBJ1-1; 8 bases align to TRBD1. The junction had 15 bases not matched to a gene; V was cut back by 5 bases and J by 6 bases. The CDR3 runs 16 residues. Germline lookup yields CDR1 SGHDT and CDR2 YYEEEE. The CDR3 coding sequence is TGTGCCAGCAGAAGCGGGACAGGCCAACGGTTCTCTGAAGCTTTCTTT. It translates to CASRSGTGQRFSEAFF.

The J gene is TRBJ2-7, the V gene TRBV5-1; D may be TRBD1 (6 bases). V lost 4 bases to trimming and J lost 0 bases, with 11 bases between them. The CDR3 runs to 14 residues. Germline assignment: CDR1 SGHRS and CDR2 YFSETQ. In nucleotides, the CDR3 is TGCGCCAGCAGCACTGGACAGCTCTCCTACGAGCAGTACTTC. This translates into CASSTGQLSYEQYF.

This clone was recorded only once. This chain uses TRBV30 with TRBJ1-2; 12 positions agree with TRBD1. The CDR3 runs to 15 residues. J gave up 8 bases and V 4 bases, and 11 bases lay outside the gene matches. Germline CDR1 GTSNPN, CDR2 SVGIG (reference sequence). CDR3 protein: CAWTLRDRGLGGYTF. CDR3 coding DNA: TGTGCCTGGACCCTTCGGGACAGGGGGCTTGGGGGCTACACCTTC.

CDR3 in amino acids: CASSLGQKANYGYTF. CDR3 in DNA: TGTGCCAGCAGCTTGGGTCAGAAAGCTAACTATGGCTACACCTTC. The genes are TRBV5-8 and TRBJ1-2; D not resolved. Trimming took off 0 bases at V and 0 bases at J, with 9 bases between the two ends. Germline V gene lookup returns CDR1 SGHTS and CDR2 YDEGEE. This CDR3 region has 15 residues.

Written as DNA, the CDR3 is TGTGCCAGCAGTTTACCCCGGGACCTCGGGGGGAATGAGCAGTTCTTC. Its translation is CASSLPRDLGGNEQFF. V is TRBV27 and J is TRBJ2-1; 7 positions agree with TRBD2. V trimming: 2 bases; J trimming: 7 bases; junction bases outside the gene matches: 11. The CDR3 loop spans 16 amino acids. Germline loops: CDR1 MNHEY, CDR2 SMNVEV (reference sequence).

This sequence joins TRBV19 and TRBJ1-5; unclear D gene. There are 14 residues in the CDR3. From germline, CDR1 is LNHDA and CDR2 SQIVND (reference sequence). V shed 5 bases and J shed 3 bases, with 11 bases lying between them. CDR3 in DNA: TGTGCCAGTAGTGCCGACACGTTCAATCAGCCCCAGCATTTT. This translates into CASSADTFNQPQHF.

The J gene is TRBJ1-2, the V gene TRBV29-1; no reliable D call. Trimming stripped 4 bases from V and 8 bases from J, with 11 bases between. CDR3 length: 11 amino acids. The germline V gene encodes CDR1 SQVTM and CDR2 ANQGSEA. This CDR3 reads CSVGWRSGYTF. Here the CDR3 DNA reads TGCAGCGTTGGGTGGAGGTCGGGCTACACCTTC.

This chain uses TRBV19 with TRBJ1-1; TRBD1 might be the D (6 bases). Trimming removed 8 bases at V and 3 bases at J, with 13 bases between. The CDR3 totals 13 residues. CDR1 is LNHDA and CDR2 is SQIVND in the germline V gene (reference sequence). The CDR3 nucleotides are TGTGCCAGTTCCATGGACAGTTACACTGAAGCTTTCTTT. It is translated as CASSMDSYTEAFF.

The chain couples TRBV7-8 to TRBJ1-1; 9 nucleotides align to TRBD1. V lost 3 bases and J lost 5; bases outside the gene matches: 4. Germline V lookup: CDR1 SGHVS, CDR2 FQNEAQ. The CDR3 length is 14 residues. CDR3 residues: CASSLTGGGTEAFF. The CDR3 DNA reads TGTGCCAGCAGCTTGACAGGGGGGGGGACTGAAGCTTTCTTT. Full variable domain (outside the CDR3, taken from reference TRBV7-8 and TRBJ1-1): GAGVSQSPRYKVAKRGQDVALRCDPISGHVSLFWYQQALGQGPEFLTYFQNEAQLDKSGLPSDRFFAERPEGSVSTLKIQRTQQEDSAVYLCASSLTGGGTEAFFGQGTRLTVV.

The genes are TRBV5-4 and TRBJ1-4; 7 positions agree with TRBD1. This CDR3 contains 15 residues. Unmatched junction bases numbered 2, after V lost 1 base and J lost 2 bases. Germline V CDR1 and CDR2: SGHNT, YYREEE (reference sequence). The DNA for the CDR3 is TGTGCCAGCAGCTTGCGACAGGGTACTAATGAAAAACTGTTTTTT. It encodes CASSLRQGTNEKLFF.

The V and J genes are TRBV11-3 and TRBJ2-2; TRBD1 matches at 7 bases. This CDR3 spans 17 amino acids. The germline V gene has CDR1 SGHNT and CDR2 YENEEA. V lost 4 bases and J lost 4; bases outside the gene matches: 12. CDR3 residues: CASSSQGVSGGTGELFF. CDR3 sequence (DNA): TGTGCCAGCAGCTCTCAGGGGGTCTCAGGGGGCACCGGGGAGCTGTTTTTT.

The CDR3, as DNA: TGTGCCAGCAAAGGGGCCGACAATGAGCAGTTCTTC. Translation gives CASKGADNEQFF. The rearrangement links TRBV9 to TRBJ2-1, with D perhaps matching TRBD1 (5 bases). The CDR3 extends over 12 amino acids. V lost 6 bases and J lost 5, with 9 bases in between. Germline CDR1 and CDR2: SGDLS and YYNGEE. Full variable domain (rest looked up from reference TRBV9 and TRBJ2-1): DSGVTQTPKHLITATGQRVTLRCSPRSGDLSVYWYQQSLDQGLQFLIQYYNGEERAKGNILERFSAQQFPDLHSELNLSSLELGDSALYFCASKGADNEQFFGPGTRLTVL.

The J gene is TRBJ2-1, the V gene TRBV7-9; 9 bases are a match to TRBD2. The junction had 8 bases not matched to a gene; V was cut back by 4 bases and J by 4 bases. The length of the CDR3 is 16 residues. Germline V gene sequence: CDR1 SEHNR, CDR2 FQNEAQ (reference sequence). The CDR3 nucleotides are TGTGCCAGCAGCTCGGTTGGCGGGGGGGAATACAATGAGCAGTTCTTC. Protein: CASSSVGGGEYNEQFF.

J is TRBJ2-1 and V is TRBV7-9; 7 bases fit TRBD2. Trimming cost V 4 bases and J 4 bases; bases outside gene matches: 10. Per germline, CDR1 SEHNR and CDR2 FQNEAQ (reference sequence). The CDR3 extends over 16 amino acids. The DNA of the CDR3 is TGTGCCAGCAGCTCATCCGGGGGGTTGACGTACAATGAGCAGTTCTTC. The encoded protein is CASSSSGGLTYNEQFF.

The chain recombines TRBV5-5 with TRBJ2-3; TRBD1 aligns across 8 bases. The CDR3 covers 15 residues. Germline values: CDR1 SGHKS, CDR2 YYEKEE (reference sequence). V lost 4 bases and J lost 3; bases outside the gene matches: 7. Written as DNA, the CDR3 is TGTGCCAGCAGCAGAACCGGGACAGGAACAGATACGCAGTATTTT. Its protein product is CASSRTGTGTDTQYF.

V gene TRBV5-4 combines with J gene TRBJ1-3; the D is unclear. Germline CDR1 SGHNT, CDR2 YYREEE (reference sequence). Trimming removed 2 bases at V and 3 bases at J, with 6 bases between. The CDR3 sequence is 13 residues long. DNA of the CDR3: TGTGCCAGCAGCTTCGTTAATGGAAACACCATATATTTT. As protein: CASSFVNGNTIYF. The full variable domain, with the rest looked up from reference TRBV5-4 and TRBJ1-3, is ETGVTQSPTHLIKTRGQQVTLRCSSQSGHNTVSWYQQALGQGPQFIFQYYREEENGRGNFPPRFSGLQFPNYSSELNVNALELDDSALYLCASSFVNGNTIYFGEGSWLTVV.

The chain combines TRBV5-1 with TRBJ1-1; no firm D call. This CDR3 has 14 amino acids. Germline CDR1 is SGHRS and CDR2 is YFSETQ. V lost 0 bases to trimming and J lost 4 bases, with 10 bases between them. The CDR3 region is CASSLAGFGTEAFF. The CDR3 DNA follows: TGCGCCAGCAGCTTGGCGGGTTTCGGCACTGAAGCTTTCTTT.

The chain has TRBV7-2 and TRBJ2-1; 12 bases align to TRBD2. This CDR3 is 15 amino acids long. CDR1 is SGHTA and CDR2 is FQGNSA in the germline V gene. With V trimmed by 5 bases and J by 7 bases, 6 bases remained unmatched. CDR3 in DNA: TGTGCCAGCAGCGTGAGACTAGCGGGGGAGAATGAGCAGTTCTTC. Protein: CASSVRLAGENEQFF.

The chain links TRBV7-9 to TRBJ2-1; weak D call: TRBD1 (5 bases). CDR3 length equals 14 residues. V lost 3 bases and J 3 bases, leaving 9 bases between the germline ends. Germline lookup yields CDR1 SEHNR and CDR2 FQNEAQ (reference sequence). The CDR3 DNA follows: TGTGCCAGCAGCTTGCAGGGTGTCTACAATGAGCAGTTCTTC. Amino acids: CASSLQGVYNEQFF.

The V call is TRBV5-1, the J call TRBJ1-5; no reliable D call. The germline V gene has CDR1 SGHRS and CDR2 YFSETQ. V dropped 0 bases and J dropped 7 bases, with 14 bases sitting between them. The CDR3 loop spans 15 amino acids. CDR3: CASSLVPGIGQPQHF. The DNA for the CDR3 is TGCGCCAGCAGCTTGGTACCCGGGATCGGCCAGCCCCAGCATTTT.

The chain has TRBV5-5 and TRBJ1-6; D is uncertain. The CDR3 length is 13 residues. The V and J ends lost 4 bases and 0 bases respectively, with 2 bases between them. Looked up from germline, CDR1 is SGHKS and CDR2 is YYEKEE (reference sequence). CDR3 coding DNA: TGTGCCAGCAGCCTCTCCTATAATTCACCCCTCCACTTT. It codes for CASSLSYNSPLHF.

CDR3 amino acids: CASRKRGGPNTQYF. CDR3 nucleotides: TGTGCCAGCAGAAAGCGGGGGGGCCCTAATACGCAGTATTTT. The chain uses TRBV7-8 and TRBJ2-3, with TRBD2 matching 10 bases. After removal of 6 bases from V and 7 bases from J, the junction contained 7 bases not matched to a gene. Germline V lookup: CDR1 SGHVS, CDR2 FQNEAQ. This CDR3 contains 14 residues.

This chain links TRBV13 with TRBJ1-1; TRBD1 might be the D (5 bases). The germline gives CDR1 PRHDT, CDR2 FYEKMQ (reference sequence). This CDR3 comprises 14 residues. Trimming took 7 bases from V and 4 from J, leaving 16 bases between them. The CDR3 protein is CASTLGQGGTEAFF. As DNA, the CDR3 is TGTGCCAGCACTCTCGGGCAGGGAGGCACTGAAGCTTTCTTT.